Listed below are T cell receptor beta chains from one sample, sequenced in a study of blood T cell repertoires in COVID-19. The repertoire was sequenced with immunoSEQ multiplex PCR; TCRdb's copy has only in-frame clones and lacks some. The table includes more than 150,000 clones, under 90% detected once. Sequencing input: peripheral blood. The source is a human donor in a cohort sampled during active COVID-19. Each CDR3 is given with its conserved first and last residue. The D gene is left open where the match is weak. Clone size appears in some rows only: once, few, many, or a class for an expanded clone.

. | TRBJ2-7 | . | 18 | TRBV4-1 | TGCGCCAGCAGCCTAGGGGGGAGCGGGGAAGAGAGCTCCTACGAGCAGTACTTC | CASSLGGSGEESSYEQYF
. | TRBJ1-5 | TRBD1 | 14 | TRBV18 | TGTGCCAGCTCAGAGACAGGGGGAAATCAGCCCCAGCATTTT | CASSETGGNQPQHF
. | TRBJ2-7 | . | 13 | TRBV2 | TGTGCCAGCAGTGAGTACAGGGCCTACGAGCAGTACTTC | CASSEYRAYEQYF
. | TRBJ1-6 | . | 14 | TRBV7-2 | TGTGCCAGCAGCTTAGCCCCCCGTAATTCACCCCTCCACTTT | CASSLAPRNSPLHF
few | TRBJ2-7 | . | 15 | TRBV2 | TGTGCCAGCAGGGAGACAGCCTTGAGCTCCTACGAGCAGTACTTC | CASRETALSSYEQYF
. | TRBJ2-7 | TRBD1 | 14 | TRBV6-5 | TGTGCCAGCAGTCGAGACAGGGGGCTGGCCGAGCAGTACTTC | CASSRDRGLAEQYF
once | TRBJ1-5 | . | 15 | TRBV19 | TGTGCCAGTAGTAGACAGGATACTAGCAATCAGCCCCAGCATTTT | CASSRQDTSNQPQHF
. | TRBJ2-3 | TRBD2 | 15 | TRBV7-3 | TGTGCCAGCAGCTCTCAAAGCGGGGGGCCAGATACGCAGTATTTT | CASSSQSGGPDTQYF
. | TRBJ2-1 | . | 13 | TRBV11-3 | TGTGCCAGCAGCTTAGGATCCGGGGGTGAGCAGTTCTTC | CASSLGSGGEQFF
once | TRBJ2-1 | . | 16 | TRBV19 | TGTGCCAGAGGACAGCCCCCTGAAGTCGTTAATAAGGAGCAGTTCTTC | CARGQPPEVVNKEQFF
. | TRBJ1-2 | . | 14 | TRBV9 | TGTGCCAGCAGCGTCTTTCCCAGGGGAGATGGCTACACCTTC | CASSVFPRGDGYTF
. | TRBJ2-7 | . | 16 | TRBV5-1 | TGCGCCAGCAGCTTGGCCCCTGGACAGGAGGGTTACGAGCAGTACTTC | CASSLAPGQEGYEQYF
. | TRBJ1-2 | . | 13 | TRBV18 | TGTGCCAGCTCACCAGGAGAGGGGAGGGGCTACACCTTC | CASSPGEGRGYTF
few | TRBJ1-1 | . | 13 | TRBV5-1 | TGCGCCAGCAGCTTAAGCCTAGAGACTGAAGCTTTCTTT | CASSLSLETEAFF
once | TRBJ1-2 | . | 13 | TRBV6-5 | TGTGCCAGCAAGCGGGAGGGGAACTATGGCTACACCTTC | CASKREGNYGYTF
. | TRBJ1-5 | TRBD1 | 14 | TRBV19 | TGTGCCAGTAGCGGGACAGGGACTAGTCAGCCCCAGCATTTT | CASSGTGTSQPQHF
. | TRBJ1-1 | TRBD1 | 15 | TRBV6-5 | TGTGCCAGCAGCCGGCAAAGGGGGCGGAACACTGAAGCTTTCTTT | CASSRQRGRNTEAFF
. | TRBJ2-7 | TRBD1 | 15 | TRBV6-1 | TGTGCCAGCAGTGAAGGGACAGGCCCCTCCTACGAGCAGTACTTC | CASSEGTGPSYEQYF
. | TRBJ1-1 | TRBD1 | 14 | TRBV27 | TGTGCCAGCAGTGGAAGACAGGGTGGGACTGAAGCTTTCTTT | CASSGRQGGTEAFF
. | TRBJ1-6 | . | 14 | TRBV19 | TGTGCCAGTAGTGAGGGCAGCAATAATTCACCCCTCCACTTT | CASSEGSNNSPLHF
. | TRBJ2-1 | TRBD2 | 16 | TRBV10-3 | TGTGCCATCAGTGATTTCGGCGGGAGCTCCTACAATGAGCAGTTCTTC | CAISDFGGSSYNEQFF
. | TRBJ2-3 | . | 15 | TRBV19 | TGTGCCAGTAGTATCAGGGGAGGGGGGACAGATACGCAGTATTTT | CASSIRGGGTDTQYF
. | TRBJ1-2 | . | 17 | TRBV21-1 | TGTGCCAGCAGCAAAAACACTCCGACAGGGCAGGACTATGGCTACACCTTC | CASSKNTPTGQDYGYTF
. | TRBJ1-1 | TRBD1 | 16 | TRBV7-9 | TGTGCCAGCAGCTTATTACTCGGACAGGGGAACACTGAAGCTTTCTTT | CASSLLLGQGNTEAFF
. | TRBJ1-4 | . | 15 | TRBV4-1 | TGCGCCAGCAGCCAAGATCAGGCAACTAATGAAAAACTGTTTTTT | CASSQDQATNEKLFF
. | TRBJ1-3 | . | 14 | TRBV10-3 | TGTGCCATCAGTGGGACAGCTAATGGAAACACCATATATTTT | CAISGTANGNTIYF
. | TRBJ2-7 | . | 15 | TRBV5-1 | TGCGCCAGCAGCTTGGCCATCAGTGGTAACTACGAGCAGTACTTC | CASSLAISGNYEQYF
once | TRBJ1-1 | . | 14 | TRBV5-1 | TGCGCCAGCGCTGGGGGGACGATGGGCACTGAAGCTTTCTTT | CASAGGTMGTEAFF
. | TRBJ2-7 | . | 13 | TRBV5-1 | TGCGCCAGCAGCTTAGGGGATTACTACGAGCAGTACTTC | CASSLGDYYEQYF
. | TRBJ2-3 | TRBD2 | 16 | TRBV5-6 | TGTGCCAGCACCCCACGCGGTGCGGGGGGCTCAGATACGCAGTATTTT | CASTPRGAGGSDTQYF
. | TRBJ1-4 | TRBD1 | 16 | TRBV7-9 | TGTGCCAGCAGCAAGGACAGGGGGCAGACTAATGAAAAACTGTTTTTT | CASSKDRGQTNEKLFF
. | TRBJ1-2 | TRBD1 | 15 | TRBV7-9 | TGTGCCAGCAGCCCAGACAGGGCGCCGGGCTATGGCTACACCTTC | CASSPDRAPGYGYTF
once | TRBJ2-3 | TRBD2 | 16 | TRBV13 | TGTGCCAGCAGCCAAACACTAGCGGGGGGGCTGGATACGCAGTATTTT | CASSQTLAGGLDTQYF
. | TRBJ1-1 | . | 14 | TRBV5-1 | TGCGCCAGCAGCCCGGTAGCAGGGGACCCTGAAGCTTTCTTT | CASSPVAGDPEAFF
. | TRBJ1-2 | TRBD1 | 15 | TRBV19 | TGTGCCAGTAGTAAAACCGGGACAGGACTATATGGCTACACCTTC | CASSKTGTGLYGYTF
. | TRBJ2-2 | TRBD2 | 17 | TRBV13 | TGTGCCAGCAGCTTAGGCCTTGGGACTAGCCGAGGCGGGGAGCTGTTTTTT | CASSLGLGTSRGGELFF
. | TRBJ1-2 | . | 14 | TRBV6-6 | TGTGCCAGCAGTGCCGCGGGGGGTAACTATGGCTACACCTTC | CASSAAGGNYGYTF
. | TRBJ1-4 | TRBD1 | 15 | TRBV18 | TGTGCCAGCTCACCTACCAGACAGGGTACTGAAAAACTGTTTTTT | CASSPTRQGTEKLFF
once | TRBJ2-7 | . | 14 | TRBV19 | TGTGCCAGTAGTGGAACGACAGACACCTACGAGCAGTACTTC | CASSGTTDTYEQYF
once | TRBJ2-5 | TRBD1 | 14 | TRBV30 | TGTGCCTGGACTCACCGGACAGGTCAAGAGACCCAGTACTTC | CAWTHRTGQETQYF
. | TRBJ1-6 | TRBD1 | 16 | TRBV10-3 | TGTGCCATCAGCCTTGGGACAGGGGGTAGGGATTCACCCCTCCACTTT | CAISLGTGGRDSPLHF
. | TRBJ2-7 | . | 13 | TRBV5-8 | TGTGCCAGCAGCCGCGGGACAGCCTACGAGCAGTACTTC | CASSRGTAYEQYF
. | TRBJ2-7 | TRBD1 | 17 | TRBV2 | TGTGCCAGCAGTGAAGCGCTTGTGGGACAGGGGATGTTCGAGCAGTACTTC | CASSEALVGQGMFEQYF
. | TRBJ1-4 | . | 14 | TRBV19 | TGTGCCAGTAGTCCCGGCAGGGGCTATGAAAAACTGTTTTTT | CASSPGRGYEKLFF
. | TRBJ1-1 | . | 14 | TRBV27 | TGTGCCAGCAGTTCGGGGGATAGGGACACTGAAGCTTTCTTT | CASSSGDRDTEAFF